A single sample is the source of the 18 T cell receptor beta chains below, sequenced in a study of T cell responses to AZD1222 COVID-19 vaccine. Clones were read by immunoSEQ multiplex PCR, and TCRdb kept only the in-frame ones, dropping some. The sample has fewer than 120,000 clones; around nine tenths are singletons. The specimen was peripheral blood, collected 28 days after the second AZD1222 dose. These receptors were taken from an adult who received the AZD1222 COVID-19 vaccine.

The V call is TRBV11-3, the J call TRBJ2-1; 12 nucleotides agree with TRBD2. There are 16 residues in the CDR3. V lost 0 bases and J lost 5; bases outside the gene matches: 2. Germline CDR1 and CDR2: SGHNT and YENEEA. The DNA for the CDR3 is TGTGCCAGCAGCTTAGAGACTAGCGGGGGAAACAATGAGCAGTTCTTC. Its translation is CASSLETSGGNNEQFF.

This clone was counted only a few times. The chain couples TRBV10-3 to TRBJ2-3, with D unresolved. Trimming shortened V by 3 bases and J by 2 bases, and 12 bases separated the two germline ends. The germline gives CDR1 ENHRY, CDR2 SYGVKD. The CDR3 is made up of 15 amino acids. DNA for the CDR3: TGTGCCATCAGTGATAGTAAGGGTTACACAGATACGCAGTATTTT. This encodes CAISDSKGYTDTQYF.

This clone was detected once. This rearrangement joins TRBV27 to TRBJ2-7; 10 nucleotides align to TRBD1. V was pared by 2 bases and J by 0 bases, with 4 bases of the junction left unmatched. The CDR3 sequence is 16 residues long. The germline V gene has CDR1 MNHEY and CDR2 SMNVEV (reference sequence). CDR3 protein: CASSLRGQGPSYEQYF. The CDR3 DNA follows: TGTGCCAGCAGTTTAAGGGGACAGGGGCCCTCCTACGAGCAGTACTTC.

The rearrangement links TRBV6-4 to TRBJ1-2, with TRBD1 as a possible D gene (6 bases). There are 11 residues in the CDR3. Trimming took off 4 bases at V and 8 bases at J, with 8 bases between the two ends. Germline V gene lookup returns CDR1 MRHNA and CDR2 SNTAGT. The CDR3: CASSAGGGYTF. CDR3 sequence (DNA): TGTGCCAGCAGTGCCGGGGGCGGCTACACCTTC.

This clone was seen more than once but under ten times. The V call is TRBV11-2, the J call TRBJ1-1; no firm D call. Germline V lookup: CDR1 SGHAT, CDR2 FQNNGV. V lost 5 bases to trimming and J lost 3 bases, with 4 bases between them. The CDR3 extends over 11 amino acids. DNA for the CDR3: TGTGCCAGCAGCCCGCACACTGAAGCTTTCTTT. This translates into CASSPHTEAFF.

CDR3 in DNA: TGTGCCATCAGTGGGGCCAGGGGGTTAGGATCCTACGAGCAGTACTTC. It encodes CAISGARGLGSYEQYF. The rearrangement uses TRBV10-3 and TRBJ2-7; TRBD1 matches at 7 bases. The CDR3 has 16 residues. Germline trimming cut 4 bases from V and 1 base from J; bases unmatched to any gene: 10. Looked up from germline, CDR1 is ENHRY and CDR2 is SYGVKD.

The CDR3 DNA reads TGTGCCACCCGCCCCGACAGAGGTAATGACTACACCTTC. This codes for CATRPDRGNDYTF. The J gene is TRBJ1-2, the V gene TRBV24-1, with D maybe TRBD1 (5 bases). The CDR3 sequence is 13 residues long. Germline values: CDR1 KGHDR, CDR2 SFDVKD. The V end was cut by 9 bases, the J end by 10 bases, with 20 bases between.

The rearrangement uses TRBV6-4 and TRBJ2-1; TRBD2 aligns across 12 bases. This CDR3 spans 15 amino acids. Germline assignment: CDR1 MRHNA and CDR2 SNTAGT. J was trimmed by 8 bases and V by 4 bases; bases with no gene match: 6. CDR3 sequence: CASSATSGGRDEQFF. In nucleotides, the CDR3 is TGTGCCAGCAGTGCGACTAGCGGGGGACGGGATGAGCAGTTCTTC.

The chain recombines TRBV7-9 with TRBJ1-4, with unresolved D. The V gene's germline CDR1 is SEHNR and CDR2 FQNEAQ (reference sequence). The CDR3 consists of 14 residues. V lost 7 bases and J lost 6, with 15 bases in between. CDR3 in amino acids: CASTQGRVDEKLFF. The CDR3 DNA is TGTGCCAGCACTCAAGGGAGGGTCGATGAAAAACTGTTTTTT.

V gene TRBV18 combines with J gene TRBJ1-1, with no clear D. Between the trimmed V and J ends, which lost 3 bases and 0 bases, there was a span of 8 bases. This CDR3 spans 14 amino acids. Germline V gene lookup returns CDR1 KGHSH and CDR2 LQKENI. In DNA form, the CDR3 reads TGTGCCAGCTCACCTGAGCAAGTGAACACTGAAGCTTTCTTT. Translating it yields CASSPEQVNTEAFF.

The genes are TRBV3-1 (or the pseudogene TRBV3-2) and TRBJ2-1; 9 nucleotides align to TRBD2. The CDR3 extends over 14 amino acids. V was clipped by 6 bases and J by 9 bases; unmatched bases: 9. Germline V gene sequence: CDR1 LGHDT, CDR2 YNNKEL (reference sequence). Here the CDR3 reads CASRPGGGEAEQFF. The CDR3 DNA sequence: TGTGCCAGCAGGCCGGGCGGGGGGGAGGCTGAGCAGTTCTTC.

This chain joins TRBV24-1 and TRBJ2-2; TRBD1 matches at 12 bases. The CDR3 has 17 residues. J was trimmed by 7 bases and V by 5 bases; bases with no gene match: 10. CDR1 is KGHDR, CDR2 SFDVKD, per germline. The CDR3 bases are TGTGCCACCAGTGCCTTCGGGACAGGGGGCGATAACGGGGAGCTGTTTTTT. It yields the protein CATSAFGTGGDNGELFF.

The chain has TRBV11-2 and TRBJ1-2, with D tentatively TRBD1 (6 bases). Germline V gene sequence: CDR1 SGHAT, CDR2 FQNNGV. The CDR3 spans 15 residues. V lost 1 base and J lost 1, with 10 bases in between. CDR3: CASSLVPGDNYGYTF. The CDR3 bases are TGTGCCAGCAGCTTAGTCCCAGGGGATAACTATGGCTACACCTTC. Full variable domain (missing parts from reference TRBV11-2 and TRBJ1-2): EAGVAQSPRYKIIEKRQSVAFWCNPISGHATLYWYQQILGQGPKLLIQFQNNGVVDDSQLPKDRFSAERLKGVDSTLKIQPAKLEDSAVYLCASSLVPGDNYGYTFGSGTRLTVV.

J is TRBJ2-7 and V is TRBV19; D is unresolved. The length of the CDR3 is 14 residues. V lost 5 bases and J lost 0, with 11 bases in between. The germline CDR1 and CDR2 sequences are LNHDA and SQIVND (reference sequence). The CDR3 sequence is CASSPPAGSYEQYF. DNA of the CDR3: TGTGCCAGTAGTCCGCCGGCCGGCTCCTACGAGCAGTACTTC. Combining the CDR3 with reference TRBV19 and TRBJ2-7 gives the whole variable domain DGGITQSPKYLFRKEGQNVTLSCEQNLNHDAMYWYRQDPGQGLRLIYYSQIVNDFQKGDIAEGYSVSREKKESFPLTVTSAQKNPTAFYLCASSPPAGSYEQYFGPGTRLTVT.

The chain uses TRBV20-1 and TRBJ1-1; no clear D. This CDR3 is 10 amino acids long. Per germline, CDR1 DFQATT and CDR2 SNEGSKA (reference sequence). Trimming removed 7 bases at V and 8 bases at J, with 11 bases between. CDR3 region: CSVQTIEAFF. The CDR3 DNA reads TGCAGTGTCCAGACGATAGAAGCTTTCTTT.

The chain joins TRBV19 to TRBJ2-7, with 7 positions matching TRBD1. Germline CDR1 reads LNHDA; CDR2 reads SQIVND (reference sequence). This CDR3 is 16 amino acids long. V dropped 5 bases and J dropped 2; count of bases not matched to a gene: 12. This CDR3 is CASSRSPQGQTYEQYF. CDR3 nucleotides: TGTGCCAGTAGTCGGAGCCCCCAGGGACAGACCTACGAGCAGTACTTC. Full variable domain (outside the CDR3, taken from reference TRBV19 and TRBJ2-7): DGGITQSPKYLFRKEGQNVTLSCEQNLNHDAMYWYRQDPGQGLRLIYYSQIVNDFQKGDIAEGYSVSREKKESFPLTVTSAQKNPTAFYLCASSRSPQGQTYEQYFGPGTRLTVT.

The chain carries TRBV10-3 and TRBJ2-3; D may be TRBD2 (5 bases). There are 17 residues in the CDR3. Germline CDR1 is ENHRY and CDR2 is SYGVKD. The ends were cut back, 0 bases at V and 3 bases at J, with 16 bases in the middle. CDR3 sequence (DNA): TGTGCCATCAGTGAGTCGACTCGGGGTTTCGGGACAGATACGCAGTATTTT. The encoded protein is CAISESTRGFGTDTQYF.

The J gene is TRBJ2-3, the V gene TRBV7-9; no reliable D call. Germline V CDR1 and CDR2: SEHNR, FQNEAQ (reference sequence). This CDR3 is built from 15 residues. V dropped 10 bases and J dropped 0 bases, with 17 bases sitting between them. The CDR3: CATRPRSTSTDTQYF. The CDR3 DNA reads TGTGCCACTCGTCCTCGAAGTACTAGCACAGATACGCAGTATTTT.